The 2 T cell receptor beta chains presented below share a single source sample, sequenced in a study of T-cell memory formation after mild COVID-19. A single record per CDR3 protein comes from TCRdb applying MiXCR to the 5' RACE reads. The sample records roughly 280,000 distinct CDR3 sequences, under 8.5% being singletons. The source material was PBMCs or a T cell subset sorted from them (not recorded which). The receptors derive from a man between 18 and 35 years old who had mild COVID-19 (a few samples of this study predate the infection). Cell type and time point are not known.

The table lists this clonotype with many counts. The chain carries TRBV4-2 and TRBJ2-7; 9 bases agree with TRBD1. This CDR3 is built from 15 residues. V shed 0 bases, J shed 3 bases, and the junction held 3 bases outside the gene matches. The germline V gene has CDR1 LGHNA and CDR2 YNFKEQ. The CDR3 protein is CASSQEGTGYYEQYF. In DNA form, the CDR3 reads TGTGCCAGCAGCCAAGAAGGGACAGGGTACTACGAGCAGTACTTC.

This chain joins TRBV24-1 and TRBJ2-3, with TRBD2 identical over 8 bases. The CDR3 has 15 amino acids. Germline lookup yields CDR1 KGHDR and CDR2 SFDVKD. Trimming removed 3 bases from V and 5 bases from J; junction bases left unmatched: 6. Here the CDR3 reads CATSDKRGWEDTQYF. The CDR3 bases are TGTGCCACCAGTGATAAGCGGGGGTGGGAAGATACGCAGTATTTT.